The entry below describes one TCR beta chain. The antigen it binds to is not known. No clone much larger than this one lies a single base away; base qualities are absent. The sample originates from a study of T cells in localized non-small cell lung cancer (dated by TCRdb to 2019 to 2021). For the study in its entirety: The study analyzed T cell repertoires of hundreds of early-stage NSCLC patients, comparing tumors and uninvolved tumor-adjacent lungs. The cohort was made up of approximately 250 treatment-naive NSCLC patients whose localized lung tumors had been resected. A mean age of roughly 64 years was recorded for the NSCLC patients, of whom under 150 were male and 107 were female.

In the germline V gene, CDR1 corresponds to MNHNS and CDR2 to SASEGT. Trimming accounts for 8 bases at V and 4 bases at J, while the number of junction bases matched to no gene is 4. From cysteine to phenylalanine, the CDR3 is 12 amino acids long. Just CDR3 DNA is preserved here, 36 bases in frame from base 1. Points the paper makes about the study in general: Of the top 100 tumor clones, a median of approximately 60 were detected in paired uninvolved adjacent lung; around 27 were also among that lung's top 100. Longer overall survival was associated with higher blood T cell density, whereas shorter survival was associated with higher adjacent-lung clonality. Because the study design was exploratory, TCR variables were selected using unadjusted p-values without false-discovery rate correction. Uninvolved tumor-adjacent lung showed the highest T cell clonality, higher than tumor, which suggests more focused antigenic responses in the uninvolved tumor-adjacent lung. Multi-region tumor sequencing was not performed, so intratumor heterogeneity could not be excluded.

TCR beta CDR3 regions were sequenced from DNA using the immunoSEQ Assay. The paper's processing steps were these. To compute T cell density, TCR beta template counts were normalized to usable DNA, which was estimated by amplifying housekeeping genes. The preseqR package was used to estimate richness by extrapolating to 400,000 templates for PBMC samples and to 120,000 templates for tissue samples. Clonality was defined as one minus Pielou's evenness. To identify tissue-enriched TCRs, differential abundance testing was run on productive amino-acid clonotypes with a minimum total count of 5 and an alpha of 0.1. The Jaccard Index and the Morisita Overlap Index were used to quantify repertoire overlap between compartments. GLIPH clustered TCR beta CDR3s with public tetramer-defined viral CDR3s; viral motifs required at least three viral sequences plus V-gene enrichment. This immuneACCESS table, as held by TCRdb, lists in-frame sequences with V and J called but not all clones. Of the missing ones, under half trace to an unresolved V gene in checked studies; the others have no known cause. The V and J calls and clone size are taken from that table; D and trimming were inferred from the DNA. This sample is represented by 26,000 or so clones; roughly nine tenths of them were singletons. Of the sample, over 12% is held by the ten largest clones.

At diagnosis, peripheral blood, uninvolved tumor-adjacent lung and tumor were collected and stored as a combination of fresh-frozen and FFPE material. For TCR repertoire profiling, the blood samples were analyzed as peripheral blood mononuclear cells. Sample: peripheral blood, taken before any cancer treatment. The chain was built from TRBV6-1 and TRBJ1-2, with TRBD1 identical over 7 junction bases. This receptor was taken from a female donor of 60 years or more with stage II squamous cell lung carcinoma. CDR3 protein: CASGGDSYGYTF. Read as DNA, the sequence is TGTGCCAGCGGGGGGGACAGCTATGGCTACACCTTC.